This T cell receptor (beta chain) was retrieved from a study of shared clonotypes between healthy human individuals. Concerning this clone itself: Antigen unknown.

Donors were healthy HIV-negative adults without recently reported acute infections or vaccinations. Both subsets, CD45RA+ naive and CD45RA-negative memory, were split from the CD4+ cells. Investigators spread the genomic DNA of each subset evenly over several immunoSEQ plates. Sequenced by immunoSEQ multiplex PCR; TCRdb stores in-frame clones only, minus some. This table has over a million clones, about four fifths appearing once. J gave up 4 bases and V 5 bases, and 18 bases lay outside the gene matches. The CDR3 totals 19 residues. CDR1 and CDR2 from the germline V gene are SQVTM and ANQGSEA. Findings and caveats of the study: All-four-donor shared clonotypes had higher generation probabilities than non-shared clonotypes did.

The sequenced sample was memory CD4+ T cells from PBMCs. Subset of the sample: CD45RA-negative fraction. V usage is TRBV29-1 and J usage is TRBJ2-3; 13 bases align to TRBD2. The clonotype comes from a man aged 18 to 29 in good health. Some clones in this sample may be carry-over from other donors' samples. The CDR3 sequence is CSVLYPGGLAGVSPDTQYF. CDR3 sequence (DNA): TGCAGCGTTCTATACCCCGGTGGACTAGCGGGAGTCAGCCCAGATACGCAGTATTTT.